This T cell receptor beta chain derives from a study of CXCR3-negative and CXCR3-positive naive CD8 T cells. Study-level findings and limits: CXCR3-positive naive cells had more hydrophobic TRB CDR3s than CXCR3-negative naive cells.

The CDR3 consists of 13 residues. Carrying UMI labels, the TRB cDNA libraries were prepared through 5' RACE. TCRdb processed the 5' RACE reads again and assigns one entry to each CDR3 protein, with no DNA. In all, the sample yields approximately 90,000 distinct CDR3 sequences. Regarding this clonotype: Its antigen is as yet unknown.

The receptor was isolated from a human donor in good health. Some clones in this sample may be carry-over from other donors' samples. Specimen: naive CXCR3+ CD8+ T cells from blood. The subset denotes: CD45RO-CCR7+CD27+CD95- naive CD8+ T cells expressing CXCR3 (TNR3+). The rearrangement links TRBV12-3 or TRBV12-4 to TRBJ1-5. The CDR3: CASSPPRGQPQHF.